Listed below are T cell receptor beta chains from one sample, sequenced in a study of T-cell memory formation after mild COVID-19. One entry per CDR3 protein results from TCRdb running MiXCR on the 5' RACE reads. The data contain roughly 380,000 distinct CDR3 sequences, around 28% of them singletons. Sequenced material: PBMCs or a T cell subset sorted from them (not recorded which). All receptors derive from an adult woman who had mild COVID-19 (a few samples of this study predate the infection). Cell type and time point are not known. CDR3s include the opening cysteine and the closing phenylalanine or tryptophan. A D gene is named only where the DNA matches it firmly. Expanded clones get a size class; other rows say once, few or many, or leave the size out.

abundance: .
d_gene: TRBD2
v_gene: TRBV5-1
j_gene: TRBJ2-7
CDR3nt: TGCGCCAGCAGCGCGGGGGGGATTTCCTACGAGCAGTACTTC
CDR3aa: CASSAGGISYEQYF

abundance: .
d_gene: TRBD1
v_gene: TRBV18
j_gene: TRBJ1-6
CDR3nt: TGTGCCAGCTCCTCCGACAGGGTCAATTCACCCCTCCACTTT
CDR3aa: CASSSDRVNSPLHF

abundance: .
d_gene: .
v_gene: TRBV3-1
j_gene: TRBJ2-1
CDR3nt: TGTGCCAGCAGCCAAGAGAACAGGAGGAAGTTCTTC
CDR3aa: CASSQENRRKFF

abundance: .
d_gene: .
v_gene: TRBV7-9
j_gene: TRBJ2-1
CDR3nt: TGTGCCAGCAGCCCCCGTGGGGCCCACAATGAGCAGTTCTTC
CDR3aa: CASSPRGAHNEQFF

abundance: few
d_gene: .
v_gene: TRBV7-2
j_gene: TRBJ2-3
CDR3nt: TGTGCCAGCAGCTCCCCAAAAGATACGCAGTATTTT
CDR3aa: CASSSPKDTQYF

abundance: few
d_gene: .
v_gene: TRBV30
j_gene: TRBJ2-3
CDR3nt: TGTGCCTGGAGTTTCCTCTTGGATACGCAGTATTTT
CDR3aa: CAWSFLLDTQYF

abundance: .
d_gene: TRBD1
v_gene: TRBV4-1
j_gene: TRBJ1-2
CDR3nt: TGCGCCAGCAGCCACCGACAGGGTTCTAACTATGGCTACACCTTC
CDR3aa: CASSHRQGSNYGYTF

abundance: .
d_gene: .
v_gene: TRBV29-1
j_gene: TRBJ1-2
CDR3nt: TGCAGCGTTGAACGGTTGGCAGGGGATAACTATGGCTACACCTTC
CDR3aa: CSVERLAGDNYGYTF

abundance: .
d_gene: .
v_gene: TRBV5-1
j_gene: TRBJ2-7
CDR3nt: TGCGCCAGCAGAAGGGACCCATCCTACGAGCAGTACTTC
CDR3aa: CASRRDPSYEQYF

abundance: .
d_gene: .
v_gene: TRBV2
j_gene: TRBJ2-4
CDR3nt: TGTGCCAGCAGAGAGACGGGGATAGCCAAAAACATTCAGTACTTC
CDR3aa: CASRETGIAKNIQYF

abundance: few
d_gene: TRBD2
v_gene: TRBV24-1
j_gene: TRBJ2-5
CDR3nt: TGTGCCACCAGTGACCCGGGACTAGCGGGAATGGGAGAGACCCAGTACTTC
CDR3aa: CATSDPGLAGMGETQYF

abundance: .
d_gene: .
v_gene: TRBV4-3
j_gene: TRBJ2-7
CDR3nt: TGCGCCAGCAGCCAAGATTACAGGGCCCGATCCTACGAGCAGTACTTC
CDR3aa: CASSQDYRARSYEQYF

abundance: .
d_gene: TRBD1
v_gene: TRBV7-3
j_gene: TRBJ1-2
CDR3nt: TGTGCCAGCAGCCCGACAGGGGCAAGCTATGGCTACACCTTC
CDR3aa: CASSPTGASYGYTF